Reported below is one T cell receptor (beta chain). Its antigen is currently unknown. Extracted RNA was reverse transcribed, and the resulting cDNA served as sequencing template. TCRdb's copy holds only in-frame clones and misses some; the assay was immunoSEQ multiplex PCR. The data show 200,000 to 250,000 clones, more than 55% seen once. This entry comes from a study of CD8+ T cells in alopecia areata. Broader study findings: In scalp and blood, many expanded lesional clones persisted during tofacitinib.

Specified treatment: oral pan-JAK inhibitor, 5-10 mg twice daily. The receptor was isolated from a human donor with alopecia areata. The sample consisted of CD4+ T cells sorted from blood, taken at week 44, from a patient treated with tofacitinib.

The CDR3: CATSRGRISGGTDTQYF. CDR3 in DNA: TGTGCCACCAGCAGAGGAAGAATCAGCGGGGGCACAGATACGCAGTATTTT. This rearrangement joins TRBV15 to TRBJ2-3; 7 bases line up with TRBD2. Germline trimming cut 1 base from V and 1 base from J; bases unmatched to any gene: 8. Germline CDR1 reads LNHNV; CDR2 reads YYDKDF (reference sequence). This CDR3 contains 17 residues.